This section outlines one TCR beta chain sequence together with its context. What it binds is unknown. Sequencing was performed with immunoSEQ multiplex PCR; in TCRdb, only in-frame clones are kept and a portion is missing. There are tens of thousands of clones in the sample; around 91% occur only once, and roughly 4% lies in the top ten. The data stem from a study of graft-versus-host responses after intestinal transplantation. The overall study: The study gave all recipients anti-thymocyte globulin induction, then tacrolimus and steroids for roughly 3 years.

Germline-derived CDR1 and CDR2 are SGHRS and YFSETQ. The CDR3 is made up of 14 amino acids. The germline V and J ends were trimmed by 5 bases and 3 bases, with 14 bases remaining between them. This sample comprised unstimulated CD8+ T cells sorted from spleen or lymph node cells, obtained before transplant. The receptor's source is a human donor who was the organ donor for an intestinal transplant. The gene calls are TRBV5-1 and TRBJ1-2, with D possibly matching TRBD1 (6 bases). CDR3 loop: CASREGGGDYGYTF. As DNA, the CDR3 is TGCGCCAGCAGAGAAGGAGGGGGGGACTATGGCTACACCTTC.